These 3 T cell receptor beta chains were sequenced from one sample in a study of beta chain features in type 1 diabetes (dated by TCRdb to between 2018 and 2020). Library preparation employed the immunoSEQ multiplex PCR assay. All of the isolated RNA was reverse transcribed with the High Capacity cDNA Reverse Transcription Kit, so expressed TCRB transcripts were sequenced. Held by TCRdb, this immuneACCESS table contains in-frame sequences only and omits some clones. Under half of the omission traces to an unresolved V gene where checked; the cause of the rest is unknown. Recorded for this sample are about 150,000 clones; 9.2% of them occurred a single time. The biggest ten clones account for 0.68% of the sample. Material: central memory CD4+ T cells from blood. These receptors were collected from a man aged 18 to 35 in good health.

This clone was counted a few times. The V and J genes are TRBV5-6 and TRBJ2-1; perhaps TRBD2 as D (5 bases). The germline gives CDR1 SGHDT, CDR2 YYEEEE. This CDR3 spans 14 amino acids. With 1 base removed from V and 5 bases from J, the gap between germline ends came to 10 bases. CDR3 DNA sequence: TGTGCCAGCAGCTTGACGGGGAGTCACAATGAGCAGTTCTTC. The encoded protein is CASSLTGSHNEQFF.

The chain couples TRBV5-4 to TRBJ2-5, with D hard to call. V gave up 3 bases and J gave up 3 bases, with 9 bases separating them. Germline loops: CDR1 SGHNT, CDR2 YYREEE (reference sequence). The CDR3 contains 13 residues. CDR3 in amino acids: CASSYPDKETQYF. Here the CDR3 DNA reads TGTGCCAGCAGCTACCCCGACAAAGAGACCCAGTACTTC.

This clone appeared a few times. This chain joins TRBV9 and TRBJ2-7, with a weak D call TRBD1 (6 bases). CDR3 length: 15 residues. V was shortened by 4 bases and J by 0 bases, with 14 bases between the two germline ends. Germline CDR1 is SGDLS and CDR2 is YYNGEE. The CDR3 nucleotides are TGTGCCAGCAGCCAGGGCGGCAGGGGCTCCTACGAGCAGTACTTC. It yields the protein CASSQGGRGSYEQYF.